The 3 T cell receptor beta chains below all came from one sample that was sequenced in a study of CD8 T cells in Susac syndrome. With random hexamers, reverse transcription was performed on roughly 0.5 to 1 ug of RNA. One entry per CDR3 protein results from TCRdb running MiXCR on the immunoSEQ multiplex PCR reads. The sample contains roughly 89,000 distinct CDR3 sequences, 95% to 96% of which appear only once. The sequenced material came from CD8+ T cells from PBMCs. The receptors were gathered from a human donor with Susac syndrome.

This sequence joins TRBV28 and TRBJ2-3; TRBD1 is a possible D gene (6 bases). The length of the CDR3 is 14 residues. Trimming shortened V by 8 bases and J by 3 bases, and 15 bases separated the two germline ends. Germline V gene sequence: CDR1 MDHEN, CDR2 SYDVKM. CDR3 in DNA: TGTGCCAGCCAGGGCAGGGGCTATACAGATACGCAGTATTTT. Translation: CASQGRGYTDTQYF.

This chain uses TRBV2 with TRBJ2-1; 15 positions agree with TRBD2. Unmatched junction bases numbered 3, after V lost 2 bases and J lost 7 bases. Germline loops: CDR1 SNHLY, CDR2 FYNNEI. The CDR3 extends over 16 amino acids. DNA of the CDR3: TGTGCCAGCAGTGAATCCGGGACTAGCGGGGGGAATGAGCAGTTCTTC. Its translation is CASSESGTSGGNEQFF. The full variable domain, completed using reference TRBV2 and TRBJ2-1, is EPEVTQTPSHQVTQMGQEVILRCVPISNHLYFYWYRQILGQKVEFLVSFYNNEISEKSEIFDDQFSVERPDGSNFTLKIRSTKLEDSAMYFCASSESGTSGGNEQFFGPGTRLTVL.

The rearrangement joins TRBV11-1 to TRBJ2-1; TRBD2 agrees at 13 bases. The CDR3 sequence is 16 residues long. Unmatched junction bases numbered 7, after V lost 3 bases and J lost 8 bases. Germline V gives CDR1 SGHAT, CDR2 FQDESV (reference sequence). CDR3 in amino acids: CASSLWGTSGEDEQFF. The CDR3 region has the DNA TGTGCCAGCAGCTTGTGGGGGACTAGCGGGGAAGATGAGCAGTTCTTC.